What follows are 5 T cell receptor beta chains derived from one specimen sequenced in a study of T-cell reconstitution after alpha-beta-depleted transplantation in children. Preparation of the TCRbeta library involved a method that used unique molecular identifiers. TCRdb reanalysed the PCR reads using MiXCR and keeps one entry per CDR3 protein. The sample contains about 470,000 distinct CDR3 sequences, 43% of which appear only once. The material sequenced was PBMCs, taken before TCRalphabeta/CD19-depleted stem cell transplant. The receptor set was obtained from a girl aged 2 to 9 with aplastic anemia, due to receive a stem cell transplant.

The chain couples TRBV7-9 to TRBJ2-5; D is possibly TRBD1 (6 bases). The CDR3 runs to 16 residues. Trimming pared 5 bases from V and 4 bases from J, leaving 20 bases between. Germline V lookup: CDR1 SEHNR, CDR2 FQNEAQ (reference sequence). The chain's CDR3 is CASSRLIQGVGETQYF. CDR3 coding DNA: TGTGCCAGCAGCCGACTTATACAGGGCGTGGGAGAGACCCAGTACTTC.

There are many counts of this clonotype. The chain couples TRBV12-3 or TRBV12-4 to TRBJ2-7, with TRBD2 identical over 7 bases. The ends lost 6 bases at V and 6 bases at J; junction bases unmatched: 2. The CDR3 consists of 11 residues. The CDR3 region is CASSSGGEQYF. CDR3 nucleotide sequence: TGTGCCAGCAGCTCGGGGGGCGAGCAGTACTTC.

This clonotype has more than one count but fewer than ten. The chain has TRBV5-1 and TRBJ2-1; TRBD2 matches 12 bases. This CDR3 spans 15 amino acids. The V segment lost 2 bases and the J segment 7 bases; nucleotides outside the gene matches: 4. CDR1 and CDR2 from the germline V gene are SGHRS and YFSETQ. In DNA, the CDR3 is TGCGCCAGCAGCTTTACTAGCGGGAGGAGAAATGAGCAGTTCTTC. Residues: CASSFTSGRRNEQFF.

This clonotype was counted a few times. The gene calls are TRBV3-1 and TRBJ1-4; D call uncertain. The length of the CDR3 is 13 residues. Trimming stripped 0 bases from V and 6 bases from J, with 5 bases between. The V gene's germline CDR1 is LGHDT and CDR2 YNNKEL (reference sequence). CDR3 in amino acids: CASSQDLYEKLFF. The CDR3 bases are TGTGCCAGCAGCCAAGATCTTTATGAAAAACTGTTTTTT.

This clonotype showed up many times. The V gene is TRBV7-6, the J gene TRBJ2-1; tentative D call: TRBD2 (6 bases). The V gene lost 5 bases and the J gene lost 7 bases, with 12 bases spanning the gap. Germline CDR1 and CDR2: SGHVS and FNYEAQ. The CDR3 consists of 13 residues. The CDR3 reads CASSADYLNEQFF. The CDR3 nucleotides read TGTGCCAGCAGCGCGGACTACCTAAATGAGCAGTTCTTC.